The source of this T cell receptor beta chain is a study of blood T cell repertoires in COVID-19 (dated by TCRdb to 2018 to 2021). For context, the study as a whole: Samples covering the acute and convalescent phases of COVID-19 were provided by collaborators in the United States, Italy and Spain. The material from the prospective study consisted of cDNA or gDNA derived from T cells, B-cell-depleted T cells, or PBMCs. Deeply sampled blood TCRbeta repertoires from subjects exposed to, actively infected with, or recovered from COVID-19 were included in the dataset. The repertoires were made available in a free public database intended to serve as a resource for research on the immune response to SARS-CoV-2. The samples were drawn from the first 160 participants of the ongoing ImmuneRACE study and from 1,254 subjects provided by 6 global collaborators. A de-identified subject ID, COVID-19 status, age in years and sex were almost always included in the sample metadata. Where available, HLA class I and class II types were taken from metadata supplied by the sample provider and were not determined by assay-based typing.

Overall study outcomes, separate from this receptor: How much clinical and demographic metadata was included differed by source and by participant, and the metadata was provided uncurated.

This clone was seen only a few times. The target of this receptor is not known. One base away there is no much larger clone; base qualities are not given. Enrolling through a virtual design, the prospective study's participants ranged in age from roughly 18 to 90 years and lived across around 25 United States geographic areas. In the prospective study, cohorts were assigned on the basis of participant-reported clinical history obtained from a screening survey and a study questionnaire. ImmuneRACE Cohort 3 recovered participants were defined by two consecutive negative NP/OP PCR tests, healthcare professional clearance, or symptom resolution. Mobile phlebotomists in the prospective study collected whole blood, serum and a nasopharyngeal or oropharyngeal swab from every participant. Participants in the prospective study had the option to provide additional blood draws and questionnaires over an approximately 2-month period. Before DNA extraction, blood samples from the prospective study were shipped at room temperature or frozen.

The germline V gene sets CDR1 to SQVTM and CDR2 to ANQGSEA. For this chain, trimming is 5 bases at the V end and 5 bases at the J end, and the number of junction bases without a gene match is 4. The CDR3 spans 12 residues, from the cysteine through the phenylalanine. Of all the DNA, just the CDR3 is kept, 36 bases in frame from base 1. TCRbeta CDR3 regions were amplified from genomic DNA by means of the immunoSEQ Assay, a bias-controlled multiplex PCR. From the authors' description of their analysis: Within the assay, amplification of reference gene primers was used to estimate how many nucleated cells each sample contained. To quantify the absolute abundance of each unique TCRbeta CDR3 rearrangement, sequence reads were collapsed and filtered. Productive Simpson clonality was computed per sample as the square root of Simpson's diversity index over productive rearrangements. TCRdb carries this immuneACCESS record with in-frame sequences only. Its versions omit some clonotypes, under half of them owing to an unresolved V gene in the studies checked, with the rest unexplained. The V and J calls and clone size are taken from that table; D and trimming were inferred from the DNA. The sample yields around 230,000 clones; about 80% were counted once. 15% of the sample belongs to the ten largest clones.

This receptor chain uses TRBV29-1 and TRBJ2-7; TRBD1 lines up with 9 middle nucleotides. The sample comprised PBMCs or T cells enriched from blood (not recorded which). The clonotype was recovered from a man in his forties who had recovered from COVID-19. The DNA reads as follows: TGCAGCGTTACAGGGGGCGGCGACGAGCAGTACTTC. Its translation reads: CSVTGGGDEQYF.